This record covers a single T cell receptor (beta chain). The data originate from a study of shared clonotypes between healthy human individuals. Using immunoSEQ multiplex PCR, the repertoire was profiled, and TCRdb retains in-frame clones only, with some absent. Of 1.6 million or so clones listed, around 98.5% are singletons. The sequence derives from a man younger than 40 in good health. The sample was naive CD4+ T cells sorted from blood. The subset: CD45RA+ positively selected.

CDR3 nucleotides: TGCGCCAGCAGATCGAGGGGATTAACTAATGAAAAACTGTTTTTT. Translating gives CASRSRGLTNEKLFF. The chain employs TRBV5-1 and TRBJ1-4; D may be TRBD1 (5 bases). The germline CDR1 and CDR2 sequences are SGHRS and YFSETQ. Trimming removed 5 bases from V and 1 base from J, with 12 bases in between. The CDR3 is made up of 15 amino acids.